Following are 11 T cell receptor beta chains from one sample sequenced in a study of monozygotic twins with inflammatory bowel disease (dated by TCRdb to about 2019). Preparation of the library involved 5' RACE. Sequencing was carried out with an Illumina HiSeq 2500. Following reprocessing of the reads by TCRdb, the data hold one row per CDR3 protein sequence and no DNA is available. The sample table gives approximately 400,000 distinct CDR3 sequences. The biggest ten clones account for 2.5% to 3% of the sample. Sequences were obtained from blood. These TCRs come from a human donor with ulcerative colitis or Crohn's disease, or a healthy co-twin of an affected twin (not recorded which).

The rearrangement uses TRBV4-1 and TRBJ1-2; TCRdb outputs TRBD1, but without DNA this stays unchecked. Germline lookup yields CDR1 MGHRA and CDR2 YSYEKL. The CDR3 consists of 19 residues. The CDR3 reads CASSQDIRDRDPSNYGYTF.

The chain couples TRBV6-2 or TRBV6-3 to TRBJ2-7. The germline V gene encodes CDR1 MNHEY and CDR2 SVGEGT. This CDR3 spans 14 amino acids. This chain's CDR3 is CASSYPKGSYEQYF.

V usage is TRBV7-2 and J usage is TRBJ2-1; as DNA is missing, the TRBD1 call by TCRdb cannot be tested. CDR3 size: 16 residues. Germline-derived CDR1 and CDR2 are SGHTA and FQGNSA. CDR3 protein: CASSNYPGGDYNEQFF.

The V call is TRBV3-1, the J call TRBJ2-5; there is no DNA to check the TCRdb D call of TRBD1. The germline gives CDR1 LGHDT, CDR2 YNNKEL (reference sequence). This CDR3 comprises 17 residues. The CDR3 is CASSHEVSGGSRETQYF.

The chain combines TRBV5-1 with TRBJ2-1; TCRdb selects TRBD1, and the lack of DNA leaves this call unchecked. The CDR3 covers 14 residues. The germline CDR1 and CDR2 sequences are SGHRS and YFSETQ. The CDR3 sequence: CASSTVQVYNEQFF.

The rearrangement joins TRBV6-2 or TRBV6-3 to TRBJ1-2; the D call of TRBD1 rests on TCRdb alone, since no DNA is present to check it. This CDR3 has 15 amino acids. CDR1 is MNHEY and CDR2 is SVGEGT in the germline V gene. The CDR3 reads CASSTPGQKYYGYTF.

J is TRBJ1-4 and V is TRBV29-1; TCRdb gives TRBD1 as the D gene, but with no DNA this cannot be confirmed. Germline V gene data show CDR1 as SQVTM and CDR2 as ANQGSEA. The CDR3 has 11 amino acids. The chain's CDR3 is CSVDRVEKLFF. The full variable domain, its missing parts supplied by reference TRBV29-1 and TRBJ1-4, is SAVISQKPSRDICQRGTSLTIQCQVDSQVTMMFWYRQQPGQSLTLIATANQGSEATYESGFVIDKFPISRPNLTFSTLTVSNMSPEDSSIYLCSVDRVEKLFFGSGTQLSVL.

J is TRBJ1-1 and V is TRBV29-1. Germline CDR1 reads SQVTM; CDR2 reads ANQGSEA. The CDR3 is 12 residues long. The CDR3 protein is CSVGHTGTEAFF. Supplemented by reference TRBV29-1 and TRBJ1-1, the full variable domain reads SAVISQKPSRDICQRGTSLTIQCQVDSQVTMMFWYRQQPGQSLTLIATANQGSEATYESGFVIDKFPISRPNLTFSTLTVSNMSPEDSSIYLCSVGHTGTEAFFGQGTRLTVV.

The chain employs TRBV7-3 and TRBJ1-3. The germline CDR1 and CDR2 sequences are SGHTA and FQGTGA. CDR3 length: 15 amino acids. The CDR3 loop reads CASILGVQPGNTIYF.

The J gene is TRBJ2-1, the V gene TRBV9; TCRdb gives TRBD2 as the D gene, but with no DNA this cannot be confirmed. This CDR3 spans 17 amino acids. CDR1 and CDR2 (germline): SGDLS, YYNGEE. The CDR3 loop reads CASSVGVAGEPNNEQFF.

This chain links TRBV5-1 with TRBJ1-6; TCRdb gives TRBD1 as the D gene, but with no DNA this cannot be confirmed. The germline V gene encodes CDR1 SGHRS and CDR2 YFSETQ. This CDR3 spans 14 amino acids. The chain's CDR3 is CASSNQDRGSPLHF.